This T cell receptor (beta chain) was sequenced for a study of vaccination and CD4 T cells after COVID-19. Sample treatment: roughly 10-day PBMC culture with coronavirus spike peptide pools or control peptides (ViraFEST assay). Following expansion of antigen-specific T cells with peptide pools, ViraFEST then sequenced TCRs. Details on this clonotype: Antigen unknown.

At the Johns Hopkins FTIC core, DNA taken from cultured CD4+ T cells was sequenced by way of the Oncomine TCR Beta short-read assay. Genomic DNA was isolated from CD4+ T cells that had been cultured. TCRdb fed the PCR reads into MiXCR, producing one record per CDR3 protein. The sample lists about 12,000 distinct CDR3 sequences, under 40% occurring once. Germline V gene data show CDR1 as KGHSH and CDR2 as LQKENI. Trimming cost V 4 bases and J 1 base, with 14 bases left between them. This CDR3 has 15 residues. The TCR originated in a human donor who had recovered from COVID-19. The chain uses TRBV18 and TRBJ2-7; D perhaps matches TRBD2 (5 bases). The specimen was CD4+ T cells from blood, cultured in vitro, collected after SARS-CoV-2 vaccination. The CDR3 protein is CASSRDYQKSYEQYF. The CDR3 DNA is TGTGCCAGCTCACGCGACTATCAGAAGTCCTACGAGCAGTACTTC.